Listed below are T cell receptor beta chains from one sample, sequenced in a study of Ad26.COV2.S vaccination and SARS-CoV-2 variants. Clones were read by immunoSEQ multiplex PCR, and TCRdb kept only the in-frame ones, dropping some. Counted here are around 300,000 clones, around nine tenths occurring once; the ten biggest clones make up roughly 5%. Material: peripheral blood, obtained in a trial of Ad26.COV2.S vaccine versus placebo. The receptors here all came from a person aged 18-60 years who received the Ad26.COV2.S COVID-19 vaccine or a placebo. CDR3s include the opening cysteine and the closing phenylalanine or tryptophan. A D gene is named only where the DNA matches it firmly. Size is stated for part of the rows, as once, few or many counts, or as a class when the clone is expanded.

>TRBD1|TRBV27|TRBJ1-2|NA
TGTGCCAGCAGTTTAAGTCCCGGACAGGGGGCCGGCTACACCTTC
CASSLSPGQGAGYTF
>NA|TRBV28|TRBJ2-1|once
TGTGCCAGCACTACCGACTACAATGAGCAGTTCTTC
CASTTDYNEQFF
>TRBD1|TRBV4-3|TRBJ2-7|NA
TGCGCCAGCAGCCTGGGGACAGTGGCCTCCTACGAGCAGTACTTC
CASSLGTVASYEQYF
>NA|TRBV7-8|TRBJ2-1|NA
TGTGCCAGCAGCTTAGTTGTCTCCTACAATGAGCAGTTCTTC
CASSLVVSYNEQFF
>NA|TRBV19|TRBJ1-5|NA
TGTGCCAGTAGCCTATTACTACTCCCCGGGACCGGTAGCAATCAGCCCCAGCATTTT
CASSLLLLPGTGSNQPQHF
>NA|TRBV27|TRBJ1-1|NA
TGTGCCAGCAGTTTAATAGGCAGTTCAGTCCCAAAAAGAAACACTGAAGCTTTCTTT
CASSLIGSSVPKRNTEAFF
>TRBD2|TRBV13|TRBJ2-1|NA
TGTGCCAGCAGCTCAGCCCGGACTAGCGGTTACAATGAGCAGTTCTTC
CASSSARTSGYNEQFF
>NA|TRBV13|TRBJ2-1|NA
TGTGCCAGCAGCGTAACTAGCCTCCAAACCTACAATGAGCAGTTCTTC
CASSVTSLQTYNEQFF
>NA|TRBV4-2|TRBJ1-1|NA
TGTGCCAGCAGCCATCTTCTCCAGGGGCGTGAAGCTTTCTTT
CASSHLLQGREAFF
>NA|TRBV5-1|TRBJ1-1|NA
TGCGCCAGCAGCCCTGGGGCTGGCACTGAAGCTTTCTTT
CASSPGAGTEAFF
>TRBD2|TRBV5-1|TRBJ2-4|NA
TGCGCCAGCAGCCCTGGGACTAGCAAAAACATTCAGTACTTC
CASSPGTSKNIQYF
>TRBD1|TRBV19|TRBJ1-1|once
TGTGCCAGTAGTGGACAGGGGACTGCTGAAGCTTTCTTT
CASSGQGTAEAFF
>NA|TRBV27|TRBJ2-1|NA
TGTGCCAGCAGTCACGGGAATGAGCAGTTCTTC
CASSHGNEQFF
>TRBD2|TRBV14|TRBJ2-2|NA
TGTGCCAGCAGCCAAGGATTAGCGGGAGTCACCGGGGAGCTGTTTTTT
CASSQGLAGVTGELFF
>TRBD1|TRBV19|TRBJ1-5|NA
TGTGCCAGTACCCTAGGGGGCTATAGCAATCAGCCCCAGCATTTT
CASTLGGYSNQPQHF
>NA|TRBV6-1|TRBJ1-6|NA
TGTGCCAGCAGTGAGTGGCAGGGACGTTCACCCCTCCACTTT
CASSEWQGRSPLHF
>NA|TRBV7-3|TRBJ2-3|NA
TGTGCCAGCAGCTTAATCCCCCGGGGTGCCCAACGCGCAGATACGCAGTATTTT
CASSLIPRGAQRADTQYF
>NA|TRBV27|TRBJ2-7|once
TGTGCCAGCAGTTTATATTCAGGGTACTACGAGCAGTACTTC
CASSLYSGYYEQYF
>TRBD1|TRBV18|TRBJ2-1|NA
TGTGCCAGCTCAAGGACAGGGTCTTACAATGAGCAGTTCTTC
CASSRTGSYNEQFF
>NA|TRBV27|TRBJ2-7|NA
TGTGCCAGCAGTGGAGTGGCGGGGATCTCCTACGAGCAGTACTTC
CASSGVAGISYEQYF
>NA|TRBV6-5|TRBJ2-5|NA
TGTGCCAGCCCTACGAAGGGGGAGACCCAGTACTTC
CASPTKGETQYF
>TRBD2|TRBV4-1|TRBJ2-5|NA
TGCGCCAGCTCCCCCGGGACTAGCGGGGGTCGAGAGACCCAGTACTTC
CASSPGTSGGRETQYF
>NA|TRBV5-1|TRBJ2-1|NA
TGCGCCAGCAGCTTGGCCGACGGGGAGTACAATGAGCAGTTCTTC
CASSLADGEYNEQFF
>NA|TRBV5-1|TRBJ2-3|NA
TGCGCCAGCAGCTTGGCTGCAGGCGCAGATACGCAGTATTTT
CASSLAAGADTQYF
>NA|TRBV6-1|TRBJ1-1|NA
TGTGCCAGCAGTGATGGGGACACTGAGAACACTGAAGCTTTCTTT
CASSDGDTENTEAFF
>NA|TRBV5-1|TRBJ2-5|NA
TGCGCCAGCAGCTTGGGGGCAGGAGAAGAGACCCAGTACTTC
CASSLGAGEETQYF
>TRBD2|TRBV4-1|TRBJ2-1|NA
TGCGCCAGTGGGCTAGCGGGAGGGAATGAGCAGTTCTTC
CASGLAGGNEQFF
>TRBD2|TRBV15|TRBJ2-5|once
TGTGCCACCAGCGGCAGGACTAGCGGGGGGACCCAGTACTTC
CATSGRTSGGTQYF
>TRBD2|TRBV7-9|TRBJ2-3|NA
TGTGCCAGCAGCTTCAGGACGGGGGGGACTAGCGGCACAGATACGCAGTATTTT
CASSFRTGGTSGTDTQYF
>TRBD1|TRBV5-1|TRBJ2-3|many
TGCGCCAGCAGCGAACCGGGACAGAGCACAGATACGCAGTATTTT
CASSEPGQSTDTQYF
>NA|TRBV7-2|TRBJ1-5|NA
TGTGCCAGCAGCTTATCCGGGGCTGTAAATCAGCCCCAGCATTTT
CASSLSGAVNQPQHF
>TRBD1|TRBV6-2/TRBV6-3|TRBJ1-1|NA
TGTGCCAGCAGTTACCCGGGCAGGGGGCGCACTGAAGCTTTCTTT
CASSYPGRGRTEAFF
>NA|TRBV11-2|TRBJ2-1|NA
TGTGCCAGCGTAGGGGCAGGGGACTACAATGAGCAGTTCTTC
CASVGAGDYNEQFF
>TRBD1|TRBV5-1|TRBJ2-7|NA
TGCGCCAGCAGCTCCTCTGACAGGGGAGAGCCCTACGAGCAGTACTTC
CASSSSDRGEPYEQYF
>NA|TRBV30|TRBJ1-5|NA
TGTGCCTGGAGTGCAGGTCATAGTCAGCCCCAGCATTTT
CAWSAGHSQPQHF
>NA|TRBV6-2/TRBV6-3|TRBJ2-7|NA
TGTGCCAGCAGTTACATCAAAAGACCGGGATTTCGCTCCTACGAGCAGTACTTC
CASSYIKRPGFRSYEQYF
>NA|TRBV7-9|TRBJ1-1|NA
TGTGCCAGCAGCTTACGGGCAGCGAACACTGAAGCTTTCTTT
CASSLRAANTEAFF
>TRBD1|TRBV28|TRBJ2-7|NA
TGTGCCAGCAGTTTTCACGGACAGGGATACGAGCAGTACTTC
CASSFHGQGYEQYF
>TRBD1|TRBV9|TRBJ2-7|NA
TGTGCCAGCAGCGTGGGACAGGCAACCTACGAGCAGTACTTC
CASSVGQATYEQYF
>NA|TRBV5-8|TRBJ1-4|NA
TGTGCCAGCAGCTTTTTCGAAAAACTGTTTTTT
CASSFFEKLFF
>NA|TRBV7-2|TRBJ2-7|NA
TGTGCCAGCAGCCGACAGTCCTACGAGCAGTACTTC
CASSRQSYEQYF
>NA|TRBV21-1|TRBJ2-4|NA
TGTGCCAGCAGCAATAGTGGCAGGGGGGACGAAAACATTCAGTACTTC
CASSNSGRGDENIQYF
>NA|TRBV19|TRBJ2-3|NA
TGTGCCAGTAAGGAACCCGGGGTCACAGATACGCAGTATTTT
CASKEPGVTDTQYF
>TRBD1|TRBV6-5|TRBJ2-2|NA
TGTGCCACTTTACAGGGGGCAACCGGGGAGCTGTTTTTT
CATLQGATGELFF
>TRBD1|TRBV30|TRBJ1-6|NA
TGTGCCTGGGGGGGGACAGCCAATTCACCCCTCCACTTT
CAWGGTANSPLHF
>TRBD1|TRBV6-5|TRBJ1-4|NA
TGTGCCAGCAGCCCGGACAGGGGGCGCTTGGGAAAACTGTTTTTT
CASSPDRGRLGKLFF
>NA|TRBV28|TRBJ2-3|NA
TGTGCCACCTCCGGACCCCTCGTAGATACGCAGTATTTT
CATSGPLVDTQYF
>NA|TRBV24-1|TRBJ2-7|once
TGTGCCACCAGTGACCCGGCCAGAGCCCCATACGAGCAGTACTTC
CATSDPARAPYEQYF
>NA|TRBV6-5|TRBJ1-5|once
TGTGCCACGTCAATAGACGGATATAGCAATCAGCCCCAGCATTTT
CATSIDGYSNQPQHF
>NA|TRBV18|TRBJ2-2|NA
TGTGCCAGCTCACCGGCCAGGGCCGGGAACACCGGGGAGCTGTTTTTT
CASSPARAGNTGELFF
>NA|TRBV6-1|TRBJ1-1|NA
TGTGCCAGCAGTGAGTTTGGGGCCACTGAAGCTTTCTTT
CASSEFGATEAFF
>NA|TRBV5-4|TRBJ2-7|NA
TGTGCCAGCAGATCCATGGGGCGGGGGCCCTCCTACGAGCAGTACTTC
CASRSMGRGPSYEQYF
>NA|TRBV28|TRBJ2-1|NA
TGTGCCAGCAGTTTAGGGCCGAATGAGCAGTTCTTC
CASSLGPNEQFF
>NA|TRBV11-2|TRBJ2-5|NA
TGTGCCAGCAGCTTGGGGCTAGCATTTAAGTGGGAGACCCAGTACTTC
CASSLGLAFKWETQYF
>NA|TRBV9|TRBJ2-1|NA
TGTGCCAGCAGCGTCGGCGGGAAGGTATATGCGTACAATGAGCAGTTCTTC
CASSVGGKVYAYNEQFF
>NA|TRBV5-1|TRBJ2-7|NA
TGCGCCAGCAGTAGGGGGGCCTACGAGCAGTACTTC
CASSRGAYEQYF
>NA|TRBV7-9|TRBJ2-3|NA
TGTGCCAGCAGTCAAGCAGCCCAGGGGACGGGCACGCAGTATTTT
CASSQAAQGTGTQYF
>NA|TRBV5-1|TRBJ1-1|NA
TGCGCCAGCAGCTTTGAGGGATACACTGAAGCTTTCTTT
CASSFEGYTEAFF
>NA|TRBV2|TRBJ2-7|NA
TGTGCCAGCAGTGAATCATCCTACGAGCAGTACTTC
CASSESSYEQYF
>TRBD1|TRBV18|TRBJ2-5|NA
TGTGCCAGCTCACCCACGTCGTGGACAGGGGGAGAGACCCAGTACTTC
CASSPTSWTGGETQYF